This record covers a single T cell receptor (beta chain). Constant-region reverse primers amplified full-length variable regions, followed by semi-nested Nested Universal Primer A PCR. Each CDR3 protein gets one entry after TCRdb re-called the 5' RACE reads with MiXCR. The sample has 45,000 to 55,000 distinct CDR3 sequences; roughly 22% are singletons. This CDR3 has 15 amino acids. V dropped 6 bases and J dropped 5; count of bases not matched to a gene: 10. The V gene's germline CDR1 is SGHTA and CDR2 FQGNSA. This rearrangement joins TRBV7-2 to TRBJ2-5; 9 bases agree with TRBD1. Sample: tumor-infiltrating naive CD4+ T cells sorted from the breast tumor. Subset meaning: naive CD4+ T cells, CD4+CD45RA+CD25-. The sequence was obtained from a female donor with breast cancer. In nucleotides, the CDR3 is TGTGCCAGCAGACCATCACAGGGGGCGGGGGAGACCCAGTACTTC. Residues: CASRPSQGAGETQYF.